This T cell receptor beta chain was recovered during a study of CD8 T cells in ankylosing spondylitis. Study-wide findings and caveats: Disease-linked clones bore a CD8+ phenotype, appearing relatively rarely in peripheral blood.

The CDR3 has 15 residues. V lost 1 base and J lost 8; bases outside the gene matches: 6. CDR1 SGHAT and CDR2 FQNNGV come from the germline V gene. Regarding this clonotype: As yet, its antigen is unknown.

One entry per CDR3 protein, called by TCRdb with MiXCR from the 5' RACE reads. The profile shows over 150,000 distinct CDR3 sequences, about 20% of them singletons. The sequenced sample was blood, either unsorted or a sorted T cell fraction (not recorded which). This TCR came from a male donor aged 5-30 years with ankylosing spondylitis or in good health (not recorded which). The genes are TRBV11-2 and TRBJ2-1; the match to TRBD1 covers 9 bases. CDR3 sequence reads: CASSLGGQGAYEQFF. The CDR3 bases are TGTGCCAGCAGCTTAGGGGGACAGGGAGCGTATGAGCAGTTCTTC.